Below are 5 T cell receptor beta chains sequenced from a single sample in a study of human versus mouse CDR3 diversity and MHC coevolution. The protocol was immunoSEQ multiplex PCR, while the TCRdb copy is restricted to in-frame clones and leaves out a portion. The sample lists some 82,000 clones, around 93% occurring once. Sequenced input: naive CD4+ T cells from blood. Subset specified: CD45RO-negative CD62L-positive naive CD4 T cells. The receptors stem from a person aged 25-75 years in good health.

The chain is built from TRBV6-5 and TRBJ2-2; the D gene is possibly TRBD1 (6 bases). The CDR3 totals 16 residues. Trimming cost V 0 bases and J 3 bases, with 11 bases left between them. Germline values: CDR1 MNHEY, CDR2 SVGAGI. The CDR3 sequence: CASSYSGGVDTGELFF. CDR3 nucleotides: TGTGCCAGCAGTTACTCTGGGGGCGTGGACACCGGGGAGCTGTTTTTT.

The V and J genes are TRBV5-1 and TRBJ1-3; no firm D call. CDR1 and CDR2 from the germline V gene are SGHRS and YFSETQ. Trimming shortened V by 3 bases and J by 0 bases, and 16 bases separated the two germline ends. CDR3 length equals 17 residues. For the CDR3, the DNA is TGCGCCAGCAGCTCCGGGAGGCAGACCTTCTCTGGAAACACCATATATTTT. It specifies CASSSGRQTFSGNTIYF.

The CDR3 nucleotides are TGTGCCAGCAGCCCGACCGGGACACCCATGAACACTGAAGCTTTCTTT. It translates to CASSPTGTPMNTEAFF. The V gene is TRBV5-6, the J gene TRBJ1-1; a possible D gene is TRBD1 (6 bases). Germline V gene data show CDR1 as SGHDT and CDR2 as YYEEEE. CDR3 length equals 16 residues. Trimming took 4 bases from V and 0 from J, leaving 16 bases between them.

The rearrangement uses TRBV11-2 and TRBJ2-5, with 13 bases matching TRBD2. The CDR3 has 17 amino acids. Germline-derived CDR1 and CDR2 are SGHAT and FQNNGV. Trimming at V came to 5 bases and at J to 6 bases, leaving 12 bases not matched to a gene. The CDR3 sequence: CASSPGTSGVQSKTQYF. The CDR3 coding sequence is TGTGCCAGCAGCCCTGGGACTAGCGGGGTCCAATCAAAGACCCAGTACTTC.

The chain links TRBV6-6 to TRBJ1-1, with 7 bases fitting TRBD1. Germline V lookup: CDR1 MNHNY, CDR2 SVGAGI (reference sequence). The junction had 4 bases not matched to a gene; V was cut back by 6 bases and J by 0 bases. The CDR3 runs to 14 residues. CDR3 in DNA: TGTGCCAGCAGGAAGGGACAGTTGAACACTGAAGCTTTCTTT. This codes for CASRKGQLNTEAFF.